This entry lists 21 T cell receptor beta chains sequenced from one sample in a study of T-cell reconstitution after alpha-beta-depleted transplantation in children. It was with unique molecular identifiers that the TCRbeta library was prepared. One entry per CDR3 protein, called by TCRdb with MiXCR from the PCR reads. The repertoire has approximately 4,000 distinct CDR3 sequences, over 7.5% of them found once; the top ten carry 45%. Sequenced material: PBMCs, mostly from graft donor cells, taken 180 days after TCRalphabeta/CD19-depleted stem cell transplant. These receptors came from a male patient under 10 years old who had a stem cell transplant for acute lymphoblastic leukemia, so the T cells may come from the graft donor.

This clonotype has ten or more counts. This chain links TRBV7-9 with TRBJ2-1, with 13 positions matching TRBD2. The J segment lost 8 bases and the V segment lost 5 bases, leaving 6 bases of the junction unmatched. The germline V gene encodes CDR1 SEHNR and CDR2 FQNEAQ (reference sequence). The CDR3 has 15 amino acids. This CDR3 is CASSTRLAGGHEQFF. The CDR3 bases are TGTGCCAGCAGCACCCGACTAGCGGGAGGCCATGAGCAGTTCTTC.

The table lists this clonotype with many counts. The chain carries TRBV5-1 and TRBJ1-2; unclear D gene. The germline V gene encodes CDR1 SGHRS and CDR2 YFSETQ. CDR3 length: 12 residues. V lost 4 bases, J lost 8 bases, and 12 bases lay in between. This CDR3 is CASSEGLLGYTF. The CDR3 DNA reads TGCGCCAGCAGCGAAGGGCTGCTAGGCTACACCTTC. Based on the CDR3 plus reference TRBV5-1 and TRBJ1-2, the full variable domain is KAGVTQTPRYLIKTRGQQVTLSCSPISGHRSVSWYQQTPGQGLQFLFEYFSETQRNKGNFPGRFSGRQFSNSRSEMNVSTLELGDSALYLCASSEGLLGYTFGSGTRLTVV.

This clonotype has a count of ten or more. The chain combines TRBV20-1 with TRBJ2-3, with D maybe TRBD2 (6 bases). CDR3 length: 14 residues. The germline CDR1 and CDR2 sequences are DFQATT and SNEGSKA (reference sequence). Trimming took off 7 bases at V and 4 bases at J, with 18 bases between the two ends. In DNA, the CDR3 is TGCAGTGTCAGAGGGGCGGGACGGGCAGATACGCAGTATTTT. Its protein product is CSVRGAGRADTQYF.

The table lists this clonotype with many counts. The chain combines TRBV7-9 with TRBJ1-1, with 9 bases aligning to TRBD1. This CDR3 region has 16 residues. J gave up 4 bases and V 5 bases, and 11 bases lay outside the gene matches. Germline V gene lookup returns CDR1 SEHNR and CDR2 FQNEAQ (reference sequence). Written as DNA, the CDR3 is TGTGCCAGCAGCATCACAGGGGGCTGGATGAGCACTGAAGCTTTCTTT. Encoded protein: CASSITGGWMSTEAFF.

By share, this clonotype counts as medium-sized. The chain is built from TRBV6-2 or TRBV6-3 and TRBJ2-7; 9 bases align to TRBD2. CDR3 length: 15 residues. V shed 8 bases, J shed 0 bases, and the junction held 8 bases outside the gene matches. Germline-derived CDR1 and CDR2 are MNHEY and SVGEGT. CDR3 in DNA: TGTGCCAGCCTCGAACTAGCGGGCTCCTCCTACGAGCAGTACTTC. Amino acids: CASLELAGSSYEQYF.

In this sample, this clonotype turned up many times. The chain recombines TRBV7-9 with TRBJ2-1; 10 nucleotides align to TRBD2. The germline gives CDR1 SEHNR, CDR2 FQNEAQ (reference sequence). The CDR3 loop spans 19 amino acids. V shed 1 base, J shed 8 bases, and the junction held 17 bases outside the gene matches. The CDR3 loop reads CASSLDTHPASGRGHEQFF. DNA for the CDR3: TGTGCCAGCAGCTTAGATACCCACCCGGCTAGCGGGAGAGGACATGAGCAGTTCTTC.

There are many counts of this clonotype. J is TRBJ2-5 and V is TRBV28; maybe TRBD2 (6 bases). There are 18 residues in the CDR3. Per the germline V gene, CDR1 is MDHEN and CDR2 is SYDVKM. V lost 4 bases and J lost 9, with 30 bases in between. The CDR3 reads CASSSMTVSGRVWGAQYF. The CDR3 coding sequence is TGTGCCAGCAGTTCCATGACGGTCTCCGGTAGGGTTTGGGGGGCCCAGTACTTC.

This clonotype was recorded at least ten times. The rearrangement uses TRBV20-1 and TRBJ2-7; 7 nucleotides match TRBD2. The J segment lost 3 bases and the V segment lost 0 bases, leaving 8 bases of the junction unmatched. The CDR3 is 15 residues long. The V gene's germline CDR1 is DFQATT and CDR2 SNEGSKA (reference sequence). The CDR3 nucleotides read TGCAGTGCTAGAGATCGAGGGGCGGGGGTCTACGAGCAGTACTTC. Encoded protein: CSARDRGAGVYEQYF.

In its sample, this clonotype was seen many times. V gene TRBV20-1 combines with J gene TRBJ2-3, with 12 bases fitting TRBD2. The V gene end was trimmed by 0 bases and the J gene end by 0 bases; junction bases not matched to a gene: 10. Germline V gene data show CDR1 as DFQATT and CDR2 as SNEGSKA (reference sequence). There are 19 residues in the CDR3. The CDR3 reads CSARDHRLAGGPSTDTQYF. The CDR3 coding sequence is TGCAGTGCTAGAGATCATCGGCTAGCGGGAGGGCCTAGCACAGATACGCAGTATTTT.

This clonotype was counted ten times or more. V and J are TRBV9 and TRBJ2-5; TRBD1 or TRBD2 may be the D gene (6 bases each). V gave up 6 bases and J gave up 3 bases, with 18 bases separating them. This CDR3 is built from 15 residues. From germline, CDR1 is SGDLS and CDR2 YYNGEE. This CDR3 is CASTPMGGREETQYF. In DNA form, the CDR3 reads TGTGCCAGCACCCCCATGGGGGGCCGCGAAGAGACCCAGTACTTC. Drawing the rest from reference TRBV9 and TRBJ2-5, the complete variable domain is DSGVTQTPKHLITATGQRVTLRCSPRSGDLSVYWYQQSLDQGLQFLIQYYNGEERAKGNILERFSAQQFPDLHSELNLSSLELGDSALYFCASTPMGGREETQYFGPGTRLLVL.

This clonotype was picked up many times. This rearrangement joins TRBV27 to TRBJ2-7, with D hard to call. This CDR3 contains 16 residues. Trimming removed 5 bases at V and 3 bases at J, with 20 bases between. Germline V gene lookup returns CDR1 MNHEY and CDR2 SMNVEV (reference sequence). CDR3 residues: CASSPPRGHIFYEQYF. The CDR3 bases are TGTGCCAGCAGTCCTCCCCGTGGCCATATATTCTACGAGCAGTACTTC.

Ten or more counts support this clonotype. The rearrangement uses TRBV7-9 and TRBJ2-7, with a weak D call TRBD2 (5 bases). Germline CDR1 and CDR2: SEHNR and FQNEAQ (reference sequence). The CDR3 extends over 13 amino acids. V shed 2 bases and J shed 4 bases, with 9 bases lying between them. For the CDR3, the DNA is TGTGCCAGCAGCTTAAATCGAGGGTACGAGCAGTACTTC. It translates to CASSLNRGYEQYF.

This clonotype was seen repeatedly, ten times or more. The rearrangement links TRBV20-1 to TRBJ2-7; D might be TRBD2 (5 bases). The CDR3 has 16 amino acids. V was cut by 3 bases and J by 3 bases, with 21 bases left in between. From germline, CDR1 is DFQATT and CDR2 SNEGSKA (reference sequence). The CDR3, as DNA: TGCAGTGCTAGTCTAGCTGAGAGTAGGGTCAGCTACGAGCAGTACTTC. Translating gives CSASLAESRVSYEQYF.

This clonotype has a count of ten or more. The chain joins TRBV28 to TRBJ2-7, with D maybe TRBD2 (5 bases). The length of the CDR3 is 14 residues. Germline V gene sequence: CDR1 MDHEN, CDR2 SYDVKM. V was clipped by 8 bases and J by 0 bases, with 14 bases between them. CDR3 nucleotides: TGTGCCAGCGCCCCCCCGGGGAGCTCCTACGAGCAGTACTTC. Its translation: CASAPPGSSYEQYF.

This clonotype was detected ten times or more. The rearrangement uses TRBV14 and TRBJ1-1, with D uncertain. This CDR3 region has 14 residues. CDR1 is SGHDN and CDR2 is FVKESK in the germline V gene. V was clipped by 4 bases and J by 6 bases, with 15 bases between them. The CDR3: CASSRNAGDAEAFF. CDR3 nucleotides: TGTGCCAGCAGCCGAAACGCAGGAGACGCTGAAGCTTTCTTT.

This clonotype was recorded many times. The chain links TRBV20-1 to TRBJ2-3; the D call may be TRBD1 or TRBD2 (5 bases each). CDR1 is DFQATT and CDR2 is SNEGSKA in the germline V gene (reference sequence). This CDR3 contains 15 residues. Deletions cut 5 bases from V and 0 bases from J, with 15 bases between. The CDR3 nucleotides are TGCAGTGCTCCTCGGGACGAAGCTAGCACAGATACGCAGTATTTT. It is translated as CSAPRDEASTDTQYF.

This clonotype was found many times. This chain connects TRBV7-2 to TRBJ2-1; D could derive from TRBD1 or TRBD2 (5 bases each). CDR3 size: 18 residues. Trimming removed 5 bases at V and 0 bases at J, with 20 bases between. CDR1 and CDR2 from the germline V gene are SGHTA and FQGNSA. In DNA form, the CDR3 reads TGTGCCAGCAGCCCACGGGACCGATTTTGGGTCTCCTACAATGAGCAGTTCTTC. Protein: CASSPRDRFWVSYNEQFF.

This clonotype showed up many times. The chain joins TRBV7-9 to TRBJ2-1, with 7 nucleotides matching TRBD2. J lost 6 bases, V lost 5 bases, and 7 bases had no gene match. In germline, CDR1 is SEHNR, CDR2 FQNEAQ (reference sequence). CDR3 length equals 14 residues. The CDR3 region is CASSGRDEGNEQFF. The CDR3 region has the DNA TGTGCCAGCAGCGGGAGGGATGAGGGCAATGAGCAGTTCTTC.

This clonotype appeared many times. In DNA, the CDR3 is TGCAGTGCTATCGCGAACTTGAACACTGAAGCTTTCTTT. Amino acid sequence: CSAIANLNTEAFF. The gene calls are TRBV20-1 and TRBJ1-1, with D unclear. The V gene's germline CDR1 is DFQATT and CDR2 SNEGSKA (reference sequence). V was clipped by 4 bases and J by 0 bases, with 9 bases between them. The CDR3 is 13 residues long.

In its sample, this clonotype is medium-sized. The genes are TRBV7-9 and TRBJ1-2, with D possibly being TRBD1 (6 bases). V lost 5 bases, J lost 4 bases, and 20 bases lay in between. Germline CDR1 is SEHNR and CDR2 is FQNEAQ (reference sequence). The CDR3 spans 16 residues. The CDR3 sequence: CASSATHRESTYGYTF. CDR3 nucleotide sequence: TGTGCCAGCAGCGCCACCCACAGGGAATCTACCTATGGCTACACCTTC. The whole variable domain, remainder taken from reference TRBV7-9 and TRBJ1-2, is DTGVSQNPRHKITKRGQNVTFRCDPISEHNRLYWYRQTLGQGPEFLTYFQNEAQLEKSRLLSDRFSAERPKGSFSTLEIQRTEQGDSAMYLCASSATHRESTYGYTFGSGTRLTVV.

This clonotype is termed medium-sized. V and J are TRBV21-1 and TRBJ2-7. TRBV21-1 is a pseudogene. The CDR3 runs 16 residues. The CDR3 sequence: CASSKDISVSSYEQYF. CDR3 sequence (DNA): TGTGCCAGCAGCAAAGATATCAGCGTTAGCTCCTACGAGCAGTACTTC.